These 30 T cell receptor beta chains were all obtained from the same sample, sequenced in a study of T cells after yellow fever vaccination. One entry per CDR3 protein, called by TCRdb with MiXCR from the 5' RACE reads. The table shows about 350,000 distinct CDR3 sequences, with approximately 8% occurring only once. The sequencing used PBMCs, collected roughly 47 days after the first yellow fever vaccination. These receptors all come from a man aged 18 to 30 who received the YFV17D yellow fever vaccine.

This clonotype was observed a few times. This chain connects TRBV5-1 to TRBJ2-5; D possibly uses TRBD1 or TRBD2 (5 bases each). The V and J ends lost 0 bases and 4 bases respectively, with 7 bases between them. The germline CDR1 and CDR2 sequences are SGHRS and YFSETQ. The CDR3 consists of 13 residues. The chain's CDR3 is CASSLGDPETQYF. CDR3 nucleotide sequence: TGCGCCAGCAGCTTGGGGGACCCAGAGACCCAGTACTTC.

This chain uses TRBV15 with TRBJ2-3, with TRBD2 matching 12 bases. The junction had 4 bases not matched to a gene; V was cut back by 3 bases and J by 6 bases. Germline lookup yields CDR1 LNHNV and CDR2 YYDKDF (reference sequence). This CDR3 has 15 residues. The CDR3 nucleotides are TGTGCCACCAGCAGTCTAGCGGGGGGGGACGATACGCAGTATTTT. This codes for CATSSLAGGDDTQYF. The entire variable domain, with the rest obtained from reference TRBV15 and TRBJ2-3, is as follows: DAMVIQNPRYQVTQFGKPVTLSCSQTLNHNVMYWYQQKSSQAPKLLFHYYDKDFNNEADTPDNFQSRRPNTSFCFLDIRSPGLGDTAMYLCATSSLAGGDDTQYFGPGTRLTVL.

This chain connects TRBV7-3 to TRBJ2-1, with D perhaps TRBD1 or TRBD2 (5 bases each). Trimming took off 5 bases at V and 3 bases at J, with 11 bases between the two ends. The CDR3 covers 14 residues. Germline V gene lookup returns CDR1 SGHTA and CDR2 FQGTGA. CDR3 nucleotides: TGTGCCAGCAGCCCAGGGACCCTCTACAATGAGCAGTTCTTC. Protein: CASSPGTLYNEQFF.

The chain employs TRBV29-1 and TRBJ1-5, with D possibly matching TRBD1 (5 bases). This CDR3 has 15 amino acids. The V gene lost 5 bases and the J gene lost 3 bases, with 17 bases spanning the gap. In germline, CDR1 is SQVTM, CDR2 ANQGSEA. CDR3 nucleotides: TGCAGCGTTACGGTTGGGGGAGGAGACAATCAGCCCCAGCATTTT. This sequence encodes CSVTVGGGDNQPQHF.

In this sample, this clonotype turned up a few times. This chain links TRBV28 with TRBJ1-2; D ambiguous. CDR3 length: 12 amino acids. Germline values: CDR1 MDHEN, CDR2 SYDVKM. Trimming removed 5 bases at V and 4 bases at J, with 8 bases between. The chain's CDR3 is CASSKGPYGYTF. CDR3 bases: TGTGCCAGCAGTAAAGGGCCCTATGGCTACACCTTC.

This clonotype appeared a few times. CDR3 amino acids: CASSVHGGISNTGELFF. The CDR3 nucleotides are TGTGCCAGCAGCGTGCACGGGGGAATTTCGAACACCGGGGAGCTGTTTTTT. This sequence joins TRBV9 and TRBJ2-2, with D possibly matching TRBD2 (6 bases). This CDR3 has 17 residues. The V end lost 2 bases, the J end lost 0 bases, and 14 bases lay between the germline ends. The germline V gene encodes CDR1 SGDLS and CDR2 YYNGEE. The whole variable domain, filled in from reference TRBV9 and TRBJ2-2, reads DSGVTQTPKHLITATGQRVTLRCSPRSGDLSVYWYQQSLDQGLQFLIQYYNGEERAKGNILERFSAQQFPDLHSELNLSSLELGDSALYFCASSVHGGISNTGELFFGEGSRLTVL.

There are a few counts of this clonotype. The chain couples TRBV6-5 to TRBJ1-5, with D possibly matching TRBD1 (5 bases). The CDR3 sequence is 15 residues long. The germline V gene encodes CDR1 MNHEY and CDR2 SVGAGI. V lost 0 bases and J lost 8, with 14 bases in between. Written as DNA, the CDR3 is TGTGCCAGCAGTTACTCAGGGGCCGCAGGAGAGCCCCAGCATTTT. This translates into CASSYSGAAGEPQHF.

The rearrangement links TRBV4-1 to TRBJ1-5; TRBD1 matches 8 bases. Germline lookup yields CDR1 MGHRA and CDR2 YSYEKL. Germline trimming cut 1 base from V and 8 bases from J; bases unmatched to any gene: 10. The CDR3 covers 16 residues. For the CDR3, the DNA is TGCGCCAGCAGCCAAGGAGGCAGGGGGCGCTTAAAGCCCCAGCATTTT. Protein product: CASSQGGRGRLKPQHF.

The J gene is TRBJ2-3, the V gene TRBV24-1; tentatively, D is TRBD2 (7 bases). The CDR3 length is 14 residues. Per the germline V gene, CDR1 is KGHDR and CDR2 is SFDVKD. The ends were cut back, 9 bases at V and 3 bases at J, with 15 bases in the middle. DNA of the CDR3: TGTGCCACCCGCGGGGGCCTGGCAACAGATACGCAGTATTTT. Encoded protein: CATRGGLATDTQYF.

This clonotype was counted between two and nine times. Being one base from a much bigger clone, this may be a read error. The CDR3 DNA reads as TGTGCCAGCAGGAGACAGGGGAACACTGAAGCTTTCTTT. Its translation: CASRRQGNTEAFF. This rearrangement joins TRBV7-2 to TRBJ1-1; 7 nucleotides agree with TRBD1. V shed 6 bases, J shed 1 base, and the junction held 2 bases outside the gene matches. The CDR3 sequence is 13 residues long. CDR1 is SGHTA and CDR2 is FQGNSA in the germline V gene.

The V and J genes are TRBV5-6 and TRBJ1-2; D not resolved. Trimming took 4 bases from V and 0 from J, leaving 13 bases between them. Germline CDR1 reads SGHDT; CDR2 reads YYEEEE. The CDR3 consists of 15 residues. The CDR3 bases are TGTGCCAGCAGCGGTCTTCCCACTTCTAACTATGGCTACACCTTC. Translated: CASSGLPTSNYGYTF.

This clonotype was picked up a small number of times. This chain uses TRBV6-2 or TRBV6-3 with TRBJ2-2, with TRBD1 matching 7 bases. The CDR3 is 16 amino acids. V trimming: 2 bases; J trimming: 0 bases; junction bases outside the gene matches: 3. Germline loops: CDR1 MNHEY, CDR2 SVGEGT. This CDR3 reads CASSYLGTANTGELFF. The CDR3 nucleotides read TGTGCCAGCAGTTACCTCGGGACAGCGAACACCGGGGAGCTGTTTTTT.

In this sample, this clonotype turned up a few times. This chain uses TRBV11-3 with TRBJ2-1, with a weak D call TRBD2 (6 bases). CDR1 SGHNT and CDR2 YENEEA come from the germline V gene. The CDR3 contains 15 residues. Trimming left V 5 bases short and J 2 bases short, with 13 bases between. The CDR3 DNA reads as TGTGCCAGCAGCCCAAAGGGGAGGACCTACAATGAGCAGTTCTTC. Protein product: CASSPKGRTYNEQFF.

J is TRBJ1-1 and V is TRBV5-4; 7 bases map to TRBD1. This CDR3 has 14 amino acids. Germline V gene sequence: CDR1 SGHNT, CDR2 YYREEE (reference sequence). Trimming removed 6 bases from V and 0 bases from J; junction bases left unmatched: 5. CDR3 region: CASNRQGLNTEAFF. DNA for the CDR3: TGTGCCAGCAACCGACAGGGCCTGAACACTGAAGCTTTCTTT.

Only a few counts were recorded for this clonotype. The rearrangement joins TRBV12-3 or TRBV12-4 to TRBJ2-1, with unresolved D. This CDR3 region has 12 residues. Trimming left V 6 bases short and J 5 bases short, with 8 bases between. CDR3 sequence reads: CASRPADNEQFF. Here the CDR3 DNA reads TGTGCCAGCAGACCGGCGGACAATGAGCAGTTCTTC.

The rearrangement links TRBV3-1 to TRBJ2-3, with D unclear. Looked up from germline, CDR1 is LGHDT and CDR2 is YNNKEL (reference sequence). The CDR3 length is 14 residues. V dropped 2 bases and J dropped 6 bases, with 12 bases sitting between them. CDR3 sequence reads: CASSQLTARDTQYF. The CDR3 DNA reads as TGTGCCAGCAGCCAACTAACGGCAAGGGATACGCAGTATTTT.

This clonotype showed up just a few times. The chain links TRBV7-3 to TRBJ2-1; the D is unclear. Trimming removed 0 bases at V and 0 bases at J, with 12 bases between. Germline CDR1 and CDR2: SGHTA and FQGTGA. There are 17 residues in the CDR3. CDR3 DNA sequence: TGTGCCAGCAGCTTAACCCCCAGCGCAGGCTCCTACAATGAGCAGTTCTTC. Translation: CASSLTPSAGSYNEQFF.

This chain links TRBV12-3 or TRBV12-4 with TRBJ2-2, with 9 bases aligning to TRBD1. The junction had 9 bases not matched to a gene; V was cut back by 6 bases and J by 7 bases. The CDR3 contains 15 residues. DNA of the CDR3: TGTGCCAGCAGCCGGACAGGGGAGAATGGCGGGGAGCTGTTTTTT. Translated: CASSRTGENGGELFF.

This clonotype has more than one count but fewer than ten. Here the CDR3 DNA reads TGCGCCAGCAGCTTGCGGGCCGATAGGGGTTACAATGAGCAGTTCTTC. This sequence encodes CASSLRADRGYNEQFF. The rearrangement uses TRBV5-1 and TRBJ2-1; D perhaps matches TRBD1 (5 bases). Trimming stripped 1 base from V and 4 bases from J, with 15 bases between. Germline V gives CDR1 SGHRS, CDR2 YFSETQ. CDR3 length: 16 amino acids.

This clonotype has more than one count but fewer than ten. V is TRBV5-1 and J is TRBJ2-7, with D perhaps given as TRBD1 or TRBD2 (5 bases each). The ends were cut back, 2 bases at V and 4 bases at J, with 25 bases in the middle. Germline V lookup: CDR1 SGHRS, CDR2 YFSETQ. The CDR3 spans 18 residues. CDR3: CASSFREFTARGVYEQYF. CDR3 DNA: TGCGCCAGCAGCTTCAGAGAGTTTACGGCTAGAGGGGTTTACGAGCAGTACTTC. Using reference TRBV5-1 and TRBJ2-7 for the parts outside the CDR3, the full variable domain is KAGVTQTPRYLIKTRGQQVTLSCSPISGHRSVSWYQQTPGQGLQFLFEYFSETQRNKGNFPGRFSGRQFSNSRSEMNVSTLELGDSALYLCASSFREFTARGVYEQYFGPGTRLTVT.

This clonotype was seen only a few times. The chain carries TRBV29-1 and TRBJ2-1, with D possibly matching TRBD2 (7 bases). Germline CDR1 is SQVTM and CDR2 is ANQGSEA. The CDR3 is 15 residues long. V was pared by 2 bases and J by 2 bases, with 13 bases between. The CDR3 DNA follows: TGCAGCGTTGAACTGGCGGGGGACACCTACAATGAGCAGTTCTTC. Protein: CSVELAGDTYNEQFF.

This clonotype was seen more than once but under ten times. The gene calls are TRBV10-3 and TRBJ2-3, with 8 bases identical to TRBD2. Germline assignment: CDR1 ENHRY and CDR2 SYGVKD. The CDR3 spans 12 residues. The junction had 6 bases not matched to a gene; V was cut back by 10 bases and J by 6 bases. The CDR3 nucleotides read TGTGCCACAAAGACTAGCGTGGATACGCAGTATTTT. Amino acid sequence: CATKTSVDTQYF.

This clonotype has only a few counts. The chain recombines TRBV11-2 with TRBJ2-2, with D uncertain. The CDR3 loop spans 14 amino acids. Trimming shortened V by 3 bases and J by 6 bases, and 11 bases separated the two germline ends. Germline values: CDR1 SGHAT, CDR2 FQNNGV. CDR3 sequence reads: CASSFSRDPGELFF. DNA of the CDR3: TGTGCCAGCAGCTTCTCGAGAGATCCCGGGGAGCTGTTTTTT.

The chain employs TRBV13 and TRBJ1-1; D gene uncertain. The CDR3 contains 13 residues. Trimming removed 3 bases from V and 6 bases from J, with 11 bases in between. Germline lookup yields CDR1 PRHDT and CDR2 FYEKMQ (reference sequence). As DNA, the CDR3 is TGTGCCAGCAGCTTCCGGGGATGGGCTGAAGCTTTCTTT. Its protein product is CASSFRGWAEAFF.

This clonotype came up a few times. This chain joins TRBV7-9 and TRBJ1-1; TRBD1 matches 9 bases. Germline V lookup: CDR1 SEHNR, CDR2 FQNEAQ (reference sequence). CDR3 length: 15 residues. V lost 5 bases, J lost 1 base, and 5 bases stayed unmatched. The DNA of the CDR3 is TGTGCCAGCAGCCAGACAGGGGGAGGGAACACTGAAGCTTTCTTT. Its protein is CASSQTGGGNTEAFF.

This clonotype was detected a few times. The chain is built from TRBV18 and TRBJ1-1; tentative D call: TRBD1 (5 bases). V lost 3 bases to trimming and J lost 11 bases, with 19 bases between them. This CDR3 has 14 amino acids. Germline V gives CDR1 KGHSH, CDR2 LQKENI. This CDR3 reads CASSPTGLEGAAFF. For the CDR3, the DNA is TGTGCCAGCTCACCGACGGGGCTTGAAGGCGCTGCTTTCTTT.

This chain links TRBV5-1 with TRBJ1-1; TRBD1 is a possible D gene (6 bases). CDR3 length equals 17 residues. The V gene's germline CDR1 is SGHRS and CDR2 YFSETQ. V was trimmed by 0 bases and J by 6 bases, leaving 21 bases between them. DNA of the CDR3: TGCGCCAGCAGCTTGGAGTATGGGGGGCCCGGACCACCTGAAGCTTTCTTT. The encoded protein is CASSLEYGGPGPPEAFF.

This clonotype was observed a handful of times. V and J are TRBV4-3 and TRBJ1-4; D may be TRBD1 (6 bases). Germline lookup yields CDR1 LGHNA and CDR2 YSLEER. Trimming cost V 5 bases and J 8 bases, with 12 bases left between them. The CDR3 is 13 residues long. The CDR3 region has the DNA TGCGCCAGCAGCAACAGGGCTGGCGAAAAACTGTTTTTT. Its translation: CASSNRAGEKLFF.

Many counts were recorded for this clonotype. The rearrangement joins TRBV7-9 to TRBJ1-1; no firm D call. CDR1 is SEHNR and CDR2 is FQNEAQ in the germline V gene (reference sequence). V was clipped by 3 bases and J by 4 bases, with 9 bases between them. The CDR3 totals 13 residues. CDR3 DNA sequence: TGTGCCAGCAGCTTTTCCGCCCGCACTGAAGCTTTCTTT. Protein product: CASSFSARTEAFF.

This chain uses TRBV10-3 with TRBJ2-7, with D possibly being TRBD1 or TRBD2 (5 bases each). From germline, CDR1 is ENHRY and CDR2 SYGVKD. V was shortened by 6 bases and J by 6 bases, with 18 bases between the two germline ends. CDR3 length: 14 residues. The CDR3 is CAIRTDPGASEQYF. The CDR3 DNA is TGTGCCATCAGAACAGACCCCGGGGCGAGCGAGCAGTACTTC.